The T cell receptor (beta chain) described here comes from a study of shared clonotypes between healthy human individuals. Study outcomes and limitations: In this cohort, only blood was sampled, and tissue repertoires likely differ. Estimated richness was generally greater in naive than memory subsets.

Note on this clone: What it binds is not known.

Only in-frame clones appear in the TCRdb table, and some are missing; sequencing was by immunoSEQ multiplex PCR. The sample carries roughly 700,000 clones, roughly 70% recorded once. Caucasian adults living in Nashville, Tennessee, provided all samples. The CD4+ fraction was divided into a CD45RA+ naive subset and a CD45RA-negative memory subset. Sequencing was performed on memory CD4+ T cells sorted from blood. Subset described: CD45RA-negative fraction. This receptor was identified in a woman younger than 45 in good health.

The CDR3 loop is CASSLGVREGNEQYF. CDR3 nucleotide sequence: TGTGCCAGCAGCTTAGGAGTTCGGGAGGGGAACGAGCAGTACTTC. This sequence joins TRBV7-9 and TRBJ2-7; 8 nucleotides line up with TRBD2. The CDR3 loop spans 15 amino acids. CDR1 and CDR2 (germline): SEHNR, FQNEAQ (reference sequence). V was pared by 1 base and J by 5 bases, with 7 bases of the junction left unmatched.